This T cell receptor beta chain came from a study of vaccination and CD4 T cells after COVID-19. Study-wide context: The convalescents, six males and four females, included two who were Hispanic.

On this clonotype: Its antigen is unidentified.

The study sequenced cultured CD4+ T cell DNA using the Oncomine TCR Beta short-read assay. MiXCR, run by TCRdb on the PCR reads, gives a single entry per CDR3 protein. The sample comprises 11,000 or so distinct CDR3 sequences, roughly 23% of which are singletons, and approximately 13% rests with the top ten. Study results and caveats: Vaccine-specific clones in convalescent patients were spike mono-reactive in 304 of 307 cases.

Treatment: roughly nine-day PBMC culture with coronavirus spike peptide pools or control peptides (ViraFEST assay). First, ViraFEST expanded antigen-specific T cells with peptide pools, and next it sequenced the TCRs. The source was CD4+ T cells from blood, cultured in vitro, collected after SARS-CoV-2 vaccination. The receptor was isolated from a human donor who had recovered from COVID-19.

The CDR3 DNA reads as TGTGCCAGCACCCAAAGGAGGGAGAGGGGAGAGACCCAGTACTTC. Protein product: CASTQRRERGETQYF. This chain connects TRBV28 to TRBJ2-5, with D tentatively TRBD2 (6 bases). With 7 bases removed from V and 4 bases from J, the gap between germline ends came to 19 bases. Germline CDR1 is MDHEN and CDR2 is SYDVKM. The CDR3 consists of 15 residues. Using reference TRBV28 and TRBJ2-5 for the parts outside the CDR3, the full variable domain is DVKVTQSSRYLVKRTGEKVFLECVQDMDHENMFWYRQDPGLGLRLIYFSYDVKMKEKGDIPEGYSVSREKKERFSLILESASTNQTSMYLCASTQRRERGETQYFGPGTRLLVL.